One T cell receptor beta chain is described in this entry. This clonotype was picked up a small number of times. Its antigen specificity is not known. No base-level quality is on record; no much larger clone is a single base apart. The data originate from a study of T-cell reconstitution after alpha-beta-depleted transplantation in children (dated by TCRdb to 2016 to 2017). Concerning the study at large: Using TCR repertoire profiling, the study followed T-cell immune reconstitution in a quantitative way in children after TCRalphabeta/CD19-depleted allogeneic hematopoietic cell transplantation.

What the work shows at the level of the full study, not this receptor alone: The apparently early recovery of alphabetaT-cell counts about two months after transplant reportedly depended on only several hundred rapidly expanded clones that came from non-depleted graft cells. In some patients, the high TCRbeta diversity seen at day 60 was put down to recipient T cells and intrathymic progenitors that had survived conditioning. Hyperexpanded clone frequencies declined over subsequent months; after one year, T-cell counts and TCRbeta diversity were mostly attributed to newly produced T cells.

CDR1 and CDR2 are read off the germline V gene as SGHDN and FVKESK. From the cysteine up to the phenylalanine, the CDR3 has a length of 13 residues. The read is trimmed to its CDR3 DNA, 39 bases read in frame from base 1. Trimming costs V 2 bases and J 3 bases, and their ends lie 5 bases apart. The treatment or condition tag for this specimen amounts to: allogeneic hematopoietic cell transplantation with graft depleted of TCRalphabeta T cells and CD19 B cells. The transplant recipients were children given TCRalphabeta/CD19-depleted allogeneic hematopoietic cell grafts. Receptor libraries were prepared by PCR. Sequencing was performed on an Illumina HiSeq 2500. TCR libraries were prepared with molecular barcoding, using unique molecular identifiers to normalize TCRbeta repertoire quantification. The public reads were reprocessed in TCRdb via fastp at Q25 and MiXCR, keeping in-frame beta chains. CDR3 protein sequences are deduplicated, and each keeps its most common genes and DNA. This sample comprises hundreds of thousands of distinct CDR3 sequences, roughly 13% of them detected only once. Clones ranked in the top ten supply 0.65% to 0.9% of the sample.

Sequenced material: PBMCs, taken before TCRalphabeta/CD19-depleted stem cell transplant. The receptor's source is a girl aged 2-10 years with congenital amegakaryocytic thrombocytopenia, due to receive a stem cell transplant. The V and J segments used are TRBV14 and TRBJ2-1, with no D gene named confidently. CDR3 region: CASSQKIYNEQFF. The DNA reads TGTGCCAGCAGCCAAAAGATCTACAATGAGCAGTTCTTC.